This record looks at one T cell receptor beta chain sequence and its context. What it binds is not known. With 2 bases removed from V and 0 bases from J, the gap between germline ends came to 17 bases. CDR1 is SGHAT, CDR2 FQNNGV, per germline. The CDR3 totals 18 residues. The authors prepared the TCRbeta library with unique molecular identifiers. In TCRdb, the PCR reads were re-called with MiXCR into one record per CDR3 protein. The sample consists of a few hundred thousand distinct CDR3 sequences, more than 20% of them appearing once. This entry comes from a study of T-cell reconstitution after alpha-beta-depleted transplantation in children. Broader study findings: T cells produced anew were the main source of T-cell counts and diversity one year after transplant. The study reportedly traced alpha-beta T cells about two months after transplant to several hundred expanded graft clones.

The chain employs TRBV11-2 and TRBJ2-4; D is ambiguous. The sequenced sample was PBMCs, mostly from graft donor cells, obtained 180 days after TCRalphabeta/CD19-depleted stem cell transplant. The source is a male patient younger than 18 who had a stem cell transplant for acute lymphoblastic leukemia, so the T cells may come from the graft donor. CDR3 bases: TGTGCCAGCAGCTTAATAACGGGCTTAAACCTAGCCAAAAACATTCAGTACTTC. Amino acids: CASSLITGLNLAKNIQYF.